A selection of T cell receptor beta chains follows, all from one sample in a study of control samples from healthy donors and cancer patients. TCRdb's copy holds only in-frame clones and misses some; the assay was immunoSEQ multiplex PCR. The sample yields 130,000 to 150,000 clones, approximately 91% seen once. The material sequenced was blood. Receptor source: a man aged 25 to 45 in good health. Each CDR3 is given with its conserved first and last residue. The D gene is left open where the match is weak. Part of the rows lack a size; the others show once, few, many or a class for expanded clones.

-	TRBV18	-	TRBJ2-1	14	TGTGCCAGCTCACCCGAATGGGGTTACAATGAGCAGTTCTTC	CASSPEWGYNEQFF
-	TRBV6-2/TRBV6-3	-	TRBJ1-2	15	TGTGCCAGCAGTTACCCCCACCGGGTGGTACCTGGCTACACCTTC	CASSYPHRVVPGYTF
-	TRBV15	-	TRBJ2-6	16	TGTGCCACCAGCAGAGGAGGGGAGGCTGGGGCCAACGTCCTGACTTTC	CATSRGGEAGANVLTF
-	TRBV29-1	TRBD1	TRBJ2-7	14	TGCAGCGTTCTGTGGACAGGACTGAGATACGAGCAGTACTTC	CSVLWTGLRYEQYF
-	TRBV7-2	-	TRBJ2-5	11	TGTGCCAGCAGCTTCGGGGAGACCCAGTACTTC	CASSFGETQYF
-	TRBV24-1	-	TRBJ1-5	13	TGTGCCACCAGTGACCCAGGGTTTCCCACCCAGCATTTT	CATSDPGFPTQHF
-	TRBV4-2	-	TRBJ2-3	13	TGTGCCAGCAGCCAAGATAAGGGGGATACGCAGTATTTT	CASSQDKGDTQYF
-	TRBV27	-	TRBJ2-2	19	TGTGCCAGCAGCCCCGAGGGCGGAATCCCCCGCTTCTCCCTCAGGGAGCTGTTTTTT	CASSPEGGIPRFSLRELFF
-	TRBV19	TRBD1	TRBJ1-1	14	TGTGCCAGTAGTCGACAGGGGAGTCGGTCTGAAGCTTTCTTT	CASSRQGSRSEAFF
-	TRBV6-2/TRBV6-3	-	TRBJ2-7	16	TGTGCCAGCAGTGACGACGGTGGTAGCAGTCGCTACGAGCAGTACTTC	CASSDDGGSSRYEQYF
-	TRBV6-5	-	TRBJ1-2	13	TGTGCCAGCAGTTTGGACGGGAACTATGGCTACACCTTC	CASSLDGNYGYTF
-	TRBV3-1/TRBV3-2	-	TRBJ2-6	16	TGTGCCAGCAGCCAAGACCGGGGCGCTGGGGCCAACGTCCTGACTTTC	CASSQDRGAGANVLTF
-	TRBV7-8	TRBD2	TRBJ2-1	16	TGTGCCAGCAGCGCACCGGGACTAGCGGGAGCTGGCGAGCAGTTCTTC	CASSAPGLAGAGEQFF
-	TRBV25-1	-	TRBJ2-1	11	TGTGCCAGCACCCGAGACAATGAGCAGTTCTTC	CASTRDNEQFF
-	TRBV6-2/TRBV6-3	-	TRBJ1-1	16	TGTGCCAGCAGTTACCTGGAGACAGAAATGAACACTGAAGCTTTCTTT	CASSYLETEMNTEAFF
-	TRBV12-3/TRBV12-4	TRBD1	TRBJ2-1	13	TGTGCCAGCACCCGGGACAGCTACAATGAGCAGTTCTTC	CASTRDSYNEQFF
-	TRBV6-4	TRBD2	TRBJ2-3	16	TGTGCCAGCAGTGGTCTAGCGGGAGGGAGCACAGATACGCAGTATTTT	CASSGLAGGSTDTQYF
once	TRBV6-5	TRBD1	TRBJ1-5	15	TGTGCCAGCAGCACCGGGACAGGGGGCAATCAGCCCCAGCATTTT	CASSTGTGGNQPQHF